This TCR beta chain comes out of a study of T cell changes during pregnancy in multiple sclerosis. This table comes from immunoSEQ multiplex PCR, and its TCRdb copy is limited to in-frame clones, with some not included. The sample holds 40,000 to 45,000 clones, 70% to 90% seen once. V lost 3 bases and J lost 0, with 12 bases in between. Germline V CDR1 and CDR2: SGHDN, FVKESK. The CDR3 consists of 16 residues. V and J are TRBV14 and TRBJ2-1; perhaps TRBD2 as D (6 bases). Material: CD4+ T cells from peripheral blood mononuclear cells, obtained in the first trimester of pregnancy. This TCR came from a female donor with multiple sclerosis, enrolled in a pregnancy study. The CDR3 protein is CASSHGISGSYNEQFF. The CDR3 bases are TGTGCCAGCAGCCATGGGATTAGCGGCTCCTACAATGAGCAGTTCTTC.